The rows below give T cell receptor beta chains drawn from one sample of a study of blood T cell repertoires in COVID-19. Assay used: immunoSEQ multiplex PCR; TCRdb lists only in-frame clones, some missing. The sample carries 200,000 to 250,000 clones, 75% to 90% recorded once. Sequencing input: peripheral blood. These receptors all come from a woman between 65 and 79 years old with COVID-19, enrolled during active disease. Each CDR3 is given without its conserved first and last residue. D genes are given only for firm matches.

CDR3	J	D	V
ASSLLPNTEAF	TRBJ1-1	-	TRBV3-1/TRBV3-2
ASSTRKGLAGVRGTDTQY	TRBJ2-3	TRBD2	TRBV19
ASSLQYFGNEQF	TRBJ2-1	-	TRBV7-2
ASSPSSIFYEQY	TRBJ2-7	-	TRBV27
ASSLTYEQY	TRBJ2-7	-	TRBV7-2
ASSATSQGVEF	TRBJ2-1	TRBD1	TRBV6-4
ATSREGGASYEQY	TRBJ2-7	-	TRBV15
ASSLKGTGVFSTNEKLF	TRBJ1-4	TRBD1	TRBV27
ASSQDSRTAGKAF	TRBJ1-1	-	TRBV3-1/TRBV3-2
ASSRGGTGLNNEQF	TRBJ2-1	TRBD1	TRBV5-4
ASSSLGTGSDTQY	TRBJ2-3	TRBD1	TRBV5-1
AISGDSEKLF	TRBJ1-4	-	TRBV10-3
ASSSGQGIGRNTEAF	TRBJ1-1	TRBD1	TRBV27
ASIQEAGDSPLH	TRBJ1-6	-	TRBV6-5
ASRPNTNSYNEQF	TRBJ2-1	-	TRBV28
ASSLPGNEQF	TRBJ2-1	-	TRBV5-1
ASSLSGRVADTQY	TRBJ2-3	TRBD2	TRBV9
ASSATGAGANVLT	TRBJ2-6	TRBD1	TRBV2
ASSRGDFSSYEQY	TRBJ2-7	-	TRBV6-1
ASNPFFSGSGGGETQY	TRBJ2-5	TRBD2	TRBV28
ASRALQGISGNTIY	TRBJ1-3	-	TRBV28
ASSLGSGRSGTGELF	TRBJ2-2	TRBD2	TRBV7-9
ASSLEGAQGSNEQF	TRBJ2-1	-	TRBV5-1
ASSQDRGRGNTIY	TRBJ1-3	-	TRBV14
ASSLGLANDEQY	TRBJ2-7	-	TRBV11-2
ASSRLNTEAF	TRBJ1-1	-	TRBV3-1/TRBV3-2
ASSPSGRGRGTDTQY	TRBJ2-3	-	TRBV7-8
ASSPVKLAVQRNEQF	TRBJ2-1	TRBD2	TRBV28
ASCPNGTGPPFPSYEQY	TRBJ2-7	TRBD1	TRBV6-4
AISFRDSDTEAF	TRBJ1-1	TRBD1	TRBV10-3
ASSYSRGGGNQPQH	TRBJ1-5	-	TRBV6-5
ASNPTSGQETQY	TRBJ2-5	TRBD2	TRBV2
ASSYSQGYYEQY	TRBJ2-7	-	TRBV6-2/TRBV6-3
ASTDRVYGELF	TRBJ2-2	TRBD1	TRBV28
ASSSSISIEYGYT	TRBJ1-2	-	TRBV18
ASSLPSGGYT	TRBJ1-2	-	TRBV3-1/TRBV3-2
ASSRGGGDYGYT	TRBJ1-2	TRBD1	TRBV3-1/TRBV3-2
ASSPASGRQETQY	TRBJ2-5	TRBD2	TRBV25-1
ASSSGRTSGSYEQY	TRBJ2-7	TRBD2	TRBV5-4